This entry lists 23 T cell receptor beta chains sequenced from one sample in a study of blood T cell repertoires in COVID-19. Profiling relied on immunoSEQ multiplex PCR, and the TCRdb table lists in-frame clones only, not all of them. The sample has 350,000 or so clones; over 85% are singletons. The material sequenced was peripheral blood. Receptors were obtained from a woman aged 55-70 years with COVID-19, enrolled during active disease.

To note about this clone: Other DNA sequences within the sample encode an identical CDR3. The chain is built from TRBV18 and TRBJ1-1, with 8 bases fitting TRBD1. Looked up from germline, CDR1 is KGHSH and CDR2 is LQKENI. The CDR3 consists of 14 residues. J gave up 1 base and V 3 bases, and 1 base lay outside the gene matches. The CDR3 is CASSPGQGNTEAFF. The CDR3 region has the DNA TGTGCCAGCTCACCCGGACAGGGGAACACTGAAGCTTTCTTT. Using reference TRBV18 and TRBJ1-1 for the parts outside the CDR3, the full variable domain is NAGVMQNPRHLVRRRGQEARLRCSPMKGHSHVYWYRQLPEEGLKFMVYLQKENIIDESGMPKERFSAEFPKEGPSILRIQQVVRGDSAAYFCASSPGQGNTEAFFGQGTRLTVV.

This CDR3 reads CASSDRDRASYEQYF. The CDR3 bases are TGTGCCAGCAGTGACCGGGACAGGGCCTCCTACGAGCAGTACTTC. This chain uses TRBV6-1 with TRBJ2-7, with 9 bases lining up with TRBD1. This CDR3 comprises 15 residues. V lost 3 bases, J lost 0 bases, and 3 bases stayed unmatched. Germline CDR1 reads MNHNS; CDR2 reads SASEGT.

V usage is TRBV7-2 and J usage is TRBJ2-1; TRBD2 is a possible D gene (6 bases). Trimming took off 4 bases at V and 0 bases at J, with 13 bases between the two ends. There are 16 residues in the CDR3. The germline CDR1 and CDR2 sequences are SGHTA and FQGNSA. The CDR3 sequence: CASSYQLGSSYNEQFF. The CDR3 bases are TGTGCCAGCAGCTACCAGCTCGGGAGCTCCTACAATGAGCAGTTCTTC.

V gene TRBV5-1 combines with J gene TRBJ2-3; D is perhaps TRBD1 (7 bases). V dropped 4 bases and J dropped 4 bases, with 19 bases sitting between them. CDR1 and CDR2 (germline): SGHRS, YFSETQ. The CDR3 length is 16 residues. The CDR3 DNA follows: TGCGCCAGCAGCACCGAAGGAGGGGGCGCCCCAGATACGCAGTATTTT. It encodes CASSTEGGGAPDTQYF.

This clone has only a few counts. The CDR3 region is CASSMGRTDYGYTF. CDR3 sequence (DNA): TGTGCCAGTAGTATGGGGCGCACTGACTATGGCTACACCTTC. V is TRBV19 and J is TRBJ1-2, with TRBD1 as a possible D gene (5 bases). The length of the CDR3 is 14 residues. Germline V gives CDR1 LNHDA, CDR2 SQIVND (reference sequence). Trimming took off 3 bases at V and 3 bases at J, with 11 bases between the two ends.

The V call is TRBV12-3 or TRBV12-4, the J call TRBJ1-3; 8 bases match TRBD1. Unmatched junction bases numbered 3, after V lost 3 bases and J lost 14 bases. This CDR3 is 11 amino acids long. The CDR3 sequence is CASSLTGEVYF. CDR3 nucleotides: TGTGCCAGCAGTTTGACAGGGGAAGTATATTTT.

The V gene is TRBV2, the J gene TRBJ2-7; the D gene is possibly TRBD1 (5 bases). V lost 7 bases and J lost 0, with 19 bases in between. This CDR3 is 16 amino acids long. Germline V CDR1 and CDR2: SNHLY, FYNNEI. The CDR3 sequence is CASTRRQGLSSYEQYF. CDR3 in DNA: TGTGCCAGCACACGTAGGCAGGGATTAAGCTCCTACGAGCAGTACTTC. Full variable domain (missing parts from reference TRBV2 and TRBJ2-7): EPEVTQTPSHQVTQMGQEVILRCVPISNHLYFYWYRQILGQKVEFLVSFYNNEISEKSEIFDDQFSVERPDGSNFTLKIRSTKLEDSAMYFCASTRRQGLSSYEQYFGPGTRLTVT.

This rearrangement joins TRBV24-1 to TRBJ1-2; 7 bases are shared with TRBD1. V gave up 11 bases and J gave up 7 bases; unmatched junction bases: 12. The CDR3 spans 13 residues. Germline-derived CDR1 and CDR2 are KGHDR and SFDVKD. This chain's CDR3 is CANADRSKSGYTF. The CDR3 nucleotides read TGTGCCAACGCGGACAGGTCGAAGAGTGGCTACACCTTC.

The chain carries TRBV20-1 and TRBJ2-1; D call uncertain. This CDR3 region has 11 residues. Trimming removed 5 bases from V and 4 bases from J, with 6 bases in between. The germline V gene encodes CDR1 DFQATT and CDR2 SNEGSKA (reference sequence). The CDR3 here is CSAAEYNEQFF. CDR3 sequence (DNA): TGCAGTGCTGCCGAGTACAATGAGCAGTTCTTC.

The chain carries TRBV18 and TRBJ1-2, with TRBD1 as a possible D gene (6 bases). Per the germline V gene, CDR1 is KGHSH and CDR2 is LQKENI. V lost 3 bases, J lost 3 bases, and 14 bases lay in between. The CDR3 is 15 residues long. The CDR3 sequence is CASSPVQGIDYGYTF. DNA for the CDR3: TGTGCCAGCTCACCGGTACAGGGAATAGACTATGGCTACACCTTC.

The V and J genes are TRBV3-1 (or the pseudogene TRBV3-2) and TRBJ1-1; D is perhaps TRBD1 (6 bases). V dropped 4 bases and J dropped 7 bases, with 10 bases sitting between them. Germline-derived CDR1 and CDR2 are LGHDT and YNNKEL (reference sequence). The CDR3 has 12 amino acids. Here the CDR3 reads CASSRAGVEAFF. DNA of the CDR3: TGTGCCAGCAGCCGGGCAGGGGTTGAAGCTTTCTTT.

The V call is TRBV6-1, the J call TRBJ1-1; D might be TRBD1 (5 bases). Germline CDR1 MNHNS, CDR2 SASEGT. This CDR3 is 16 amino acids long. The ends were cut back, 4 bases at V and 5 bases at J, with 20 bases in the middle. The DNA for the CDR3 is TGTGCCAGCAGTGCGGCAGCGACAGCCCGCGGTACTGAAGCTTTCTTT. This sequence encodes CASSAAATARGTEAFF.

This clone was recorded only once. The junction departs from germline at one end; a sequencing error may be responsible. The gene calls are TRBV6-1 and TRBJ1-6, with 7 bases fitting TRBD1. Per the germline V gene, CDR1 is MNHNS and CDR2 is SASEGT. The CDR3 has 15 amino acids. Written as DNA, the CDR3 is TGTGCCAGCACTGAACGTCCGGGACAGCCTTCACCCCTCCACTTT. Translating it yields CASTERPGQPSPLHF.

This chain links TRBV24-1 with TRBJ2-1, with 12 bases lining up with TRBD2. J gave up 9 bases and V 2 bases, and 7 bases lay outside the gene matches. This CDR3 has 16 residues. In germline, CDR1 is KGHDR, CDR2 SFDVKD. The CDR3, as DNA: TGTGCCACCAGTGATTCCCTAGCGGGGGGGCTGGGTGAGCAGTTCTTC. It is translated as CATSDSLAGGLGEQFF.

This clone has just a few counts. This chain joins TRBV4-1 and TRBJ1-5; no firm D call. The CDR3 sequence is 19 residues long. V shed 0 bases and J shed 4 bases, with 22 bases lying between them. Germline V gene sequence: CDR1 MGHRA, CDR2 YSYEKL. CDR3 coding DNA: TGCGCCAGCAGCCAAGAACCGGATGCGGGGAATAGCTTAAATCAGCCCCAGCATTTT. Translated, it gives CASSQEPDAGNSLNQPQHF.

Only one count was recorded for this clone. This sample includes further DNA sequences coding for the same CDR3. The chain uses TRBV5-1 and TRBJ1-5, with 11 bases lining up with TRBD1. The CDR3 is 15 residues long. With V trimmed by 4 bases and J by 4 bases, 4 bases remained unmatched. Germline V gene sequence: CDR1 SGHRS, CDR2 YFSETQ. The CDR3 region is CASSPGTGGNQPQHF. The CDR3 DNA reads TGCGCCAGCAGCCCCGGGACAGGGGGTAATCAGCCCCAGCATTTT.

The chain employs TRBV6-5 and TRBJ1-6, with D uncertain. There are 15 residues in the CDR3. Germline V gene lookup returns CDR1 MNHEY and CDR2 SVGAGI. Between the trimmed V and J ends, which lost 6 bases and 0 bases, there was a span of 9 bases. CDR3: CASRGSSSYNSPLHF. In nucleotides, the CDR3 is TGTGCCAGCAGGGGCAGTAGCTCCTATAATTCACCCCTCCACTTT.

This chain connects TRBV20-1 to TRBJ1-1; possibly TRBD1 for D (5 bases). Germline V gene lookup returns CDR1 DFQATT and CDR2 SNEGSKA (reference sequence). This CDR3 region has 12 residues. The V end was cut by 3 bases, the J end by 4 bases, with 9 bases between. DNA for the CDR3: TGCAGTGCTAGTAGGGGATTCACTGAAGCTTTCTTT. Its protein is CSASRGFTEAFF.

The chain carries TRBV6-5 and TRBJ2-2; D remains unclear. Germline V gene sequence: CDR1 MNHEY, CDR2 SVGAGI. The CDR3 runs 14 residues. The V end was cut by 3 bases, the J end by 4 bases, with 9 bases between. The CDR3 DNA is TGTGCCAGCAGTTATGAGGAGCGCACCGGGGAGCTGTTTTTT. Translating gives CASSYEERTGELFF.

The rearrangement joins TRBV7-9 to TRBJ1-1, with D perhaps TRBD1 (5 bases). Germline lookup yields CDR1 SEHNR and CDR2 FQNEAQ (reference sequence). Trimming stripped 0 bases from V and 4 bases from J, with 9 bases between. The CDR3 has 14 residues. CDR3 nucleotides: TGTGCCAGCAGCTTAGCAGGGGTGTCCACTGAAGCTTTCTTT. It encodes CASSLAGVSTEAFF.

V and J are TRBV19 and TRBJ1-6, with D tentatively TRBD1 (6 bases). This CDR3 is built from 15 residues. Germline assignment: CDR1 LNHDA and CDR2 SQIVND (reference sequence). V dropped 3 bases and J dropped 10 bases, with 16 bases sitting between them. CDR3 DNA: TGTGCCAGTAGTATGGTGGGGGCAATGGGATCACCCCTCCACTTT. Translation: CASSMVGAMGSPLHF. Using reference TRBV19 and TRBJ1-6 for the parts outside the CDR3, the full variable domain is DGGITQSPKYLFRKEGQNVTLSCEQNLNHDAMYWYRQDPGQGLRLIYYSQIVNDFQKGDIAEGYSVSREKKESFPLTVTSAQKNPTAFYLCASSMVGAMGSPLHFGNGTRLTVT.

A single count supports this clone. The chain joins TRBV9 to TRBJ2-5; no clear D. Deletions cut 0 bases from V and 2 bases from J, with 5 bases between. CDR3 length: 13 amino acids. Germline loops: CDR1 SGDLS, CDR2 YYNGEE. CDR3: CASSVGAQETQYF. CDR3 bases: TGTGCCAGCAGCGTAGGGGCTCAAGAGACCCAGTACTTC.

V is TRBV5-6 and J is TRBJ1-4, with unresolved D. Germline lookup yields CDR1 SGHDT and CDR2 YYEEEE. Trimming stripped 0 bases from V and 8 bases from J, with 11 bases between. This CDR3 region has 14 residues. This CDR3 reads CASSLGGSGEKLFF. Written as DNA, the CDR3 is TGTGCCAGCAGCTTGGGAGGGAGTGGAGAAAAACTGTTTTTT.